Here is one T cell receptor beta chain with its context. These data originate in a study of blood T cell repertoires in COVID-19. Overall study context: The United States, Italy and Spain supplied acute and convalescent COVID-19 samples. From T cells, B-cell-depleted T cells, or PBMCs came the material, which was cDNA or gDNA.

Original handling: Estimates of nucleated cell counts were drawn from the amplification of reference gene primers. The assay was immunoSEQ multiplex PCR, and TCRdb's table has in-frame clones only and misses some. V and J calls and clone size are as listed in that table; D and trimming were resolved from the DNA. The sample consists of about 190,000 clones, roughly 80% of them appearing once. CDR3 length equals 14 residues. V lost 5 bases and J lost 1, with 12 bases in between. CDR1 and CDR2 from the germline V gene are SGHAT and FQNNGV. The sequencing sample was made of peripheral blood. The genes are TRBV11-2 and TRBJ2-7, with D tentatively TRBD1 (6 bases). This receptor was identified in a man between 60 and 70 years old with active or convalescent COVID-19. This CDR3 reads CASSLTGPSYEQYF. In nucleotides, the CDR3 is TGTGCCAGCAGCCTGACAGGTCCGTCCTACGAGCAGTACTTC.